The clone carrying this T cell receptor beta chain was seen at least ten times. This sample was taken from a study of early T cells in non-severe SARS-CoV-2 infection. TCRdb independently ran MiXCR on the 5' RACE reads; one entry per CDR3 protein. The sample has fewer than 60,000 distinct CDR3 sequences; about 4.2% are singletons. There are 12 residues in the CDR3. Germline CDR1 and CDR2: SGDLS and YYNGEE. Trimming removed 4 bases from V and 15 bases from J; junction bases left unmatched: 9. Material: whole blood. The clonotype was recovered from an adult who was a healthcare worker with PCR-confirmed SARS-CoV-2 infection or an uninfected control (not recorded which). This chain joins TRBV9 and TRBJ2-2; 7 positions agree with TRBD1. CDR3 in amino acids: CASSLMRGPMFF. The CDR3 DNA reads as TGTGCCAGCAGCCTCATGAGGGGGCCGATGTTTTTT.